This T cell receptor beta chain derives from a study of blood T cell repertoires in COVID-19. Turning to the study itself: Both acute and convalescent COVID-19 samples were obtained from the United States, Italy and Spain.

In the original analysis: Estimated nucleated cell counts came from reference gene primer amplification. Generated by immunoSEQ multiplex PCR, the TCRdb table keeps only in-frame clones and is missing some. That table gives V, J and clone size, and the DNA gave D and trimming. This table has 85,000 to 95,000 clones, around 90% appearing once. Germline CDR1 MNHEY, CDR2 SVGAGI. This CDR3 spans 14 amino acids. J lost 6 bases, V lost 5 bases, and 7 bases had no gene match. This rearrangement joins TRBV6-5 to TRBJ2-1, with 7 nucleotides matching TRBD2. The receptor was isolated from a woman in her forties or fifties in a cohort sampled during active COVID-19. Sample: peripheral blood. CDR3 sequence reads: CASSSGTPPNEQFF. CDR3 nucleotides: TGTGCCAGCAGTAGCGGGACCCCCCCCAATGAGCAGTTCTTC.